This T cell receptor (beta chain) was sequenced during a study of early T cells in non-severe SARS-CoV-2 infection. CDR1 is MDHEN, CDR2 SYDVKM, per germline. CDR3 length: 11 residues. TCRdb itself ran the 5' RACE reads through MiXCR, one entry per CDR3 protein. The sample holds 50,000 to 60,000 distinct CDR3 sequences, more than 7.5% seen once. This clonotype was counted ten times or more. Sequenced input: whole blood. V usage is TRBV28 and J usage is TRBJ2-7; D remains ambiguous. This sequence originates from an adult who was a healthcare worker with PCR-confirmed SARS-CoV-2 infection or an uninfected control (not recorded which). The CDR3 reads CATLGVGEQYF. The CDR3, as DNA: TGTGCAACCCTGGGTGTCGGCGAGCAGTACTTC.